These 30 T cell receptor beta chains came from one sample sequenced in a study of blood T cell repertoires in COVID-19. Sequencing was performed with immunoSEQ multiplex PCR; in TCRdb, only in-frame clones are kept and a portion is missing. The sample lists 150,000 to 200,000 clones, approximately 85% occurring once. The sequenced sample consisted of peripheral blood. The receptors were sampled from a man aged 55 to 70 with acute or convalescent COVID-19.

The chain is built from TRBV9 and TRBJ2-1; no clear D. The CDR3 spans 15 residues. Trimming removed 0 bases from V and 5 bases from J, with 12 bases in between. Per germline, CDR1 SGDLS and CDR2 YYNGEE. The chain's CDR3 is CASSVAGRFDNEQFF. The CDR3 DNA sequence: TGTGCCAGCAGCGTAGCTGGCCGATTCGACAATGAGCAGTTCTTC.

The chain links TRBV2 to TRBJ1-2; no clear D gene. The germline V and J ends were trimmed by 3 bases and 4 bases, with 12 bases remaining between them. CDR1 SNHLY and CDR2 FYNNEI come from the germline V gene. The CDR3 spans 14 residues. CDR3 sequence: CASSERYIGYGYTF. DNA of the CDR3: TGTGCCAGCAGTGAGCGCTATATTGGCTATGGCTACACCTTC.

The CDR3 bases are TGCGCCAGCAGCTCGACTATCGGGGAGCTGTTTTTT. As protein: CASSSTIGELFF. The chain uses TRBV5-1 and TRBJ2-2, with D tentatively TRBD2 (5 bases). Per germline, CDR1 SGHRS and CDR2 YFSETQ. V was cut by 3 bases and J by 7 bases, with 7 bases left in between. This CDR3 has 12 amino acids. The full variable domain, with the rest looked up from reference TRBV5-1 and TRBJ2-2, is KAGVTQTPRYLIKTRGQQVTLSCSPISGHRSVSWYQQTPGQGLQFLFEYFSETQRNKGNFPGRFSGRQFSNSRSEMNVSTLELGDSALYLCASSSTIGELFFGEGSRLTVL.

This rearrangement joins TRBV7-3 to TRBJ1-1, with D perhaps TRBD1 (6 bases). Trimming took off 5 bases at V and 8 bases at J, with 12 bases between the two ends. CDR3 length: 12 residues. CDR1 is SGHTA and CDR2 is FQGTGA in the germline V gene. CDR3 nucleotide sequence: TGTGCCAGCAGCCCCTCACAGGGAGAAGCTTTCTTT. Its protein product is CASSPSQGEAFF.

The genes are TRBV28 and TRBJ1-2, with TRBD1 matching over 8 bases. Germline assignment: CDR1 MDHEN and CDR2 SYDVKM. The length of the CDR3 is 14 residues. With V trimmed by 3 bases and J by 5 bases, 5 bases remained unmatched. The CDR3 DNA reads TGTGCCAGCAGTTTCCAGGGGGCGTCGTATGGCTACACCTTC. Residues: CASSFQGASYGYTF.

The chain links TRBV18 to TRBJ2-7; 12 bases are a match to TRBD2. From germline, CDR1 is KGHSH and CDR2 LQKENI. After removal of 2 bases from V and 4 bases from J, the junction contained 6 bases not matched to a gene. The CDR3 is 16 amino acids. CDR3 residues: CASSPGLTSGSYEQYF. Here the CDR3 DNA reads TGTGCCAGCTCACCAGGTTTGACTAGCGGGAGTTACGAGCAGTACTTC.

This clone showed up just once. CDR3 amino acids: CASSLTGGLNIQYF. The CDR3 region has the DNA TGTGCCAGCAGTTTGACAGGGGGCCTTAACATTCAGTACTTC. The chain uses TRBV27 and TRBJ2-4; 10 bases map to TRBD1. After removal of 3 bases from V and 7 bases from J, the junction contained 3 bases not matched to a gene. CDR1 and CDR2 from the germline V gene are MNHEY and SMNVEV (reference sequence). The CDR3 spans 14 residues.

The chain uses TRBV2 and TRBJ1-2, with D possibly matching TRBD1 (5 bases). Germline V gene lookup returns CDR1 SNHLY and CDR2 FYNNEI. This CDR3 has 13 residues. Trimming took off 5 bases at V and 5 bases at J, with 12 bases between the two ends. Written as DNA, the CDR3 is TGTGCCAGCAGTCCGGGACGGGAGTATGGCTACACCTTC. This codes for CASSPGREYGYTF.

This chain links TRBV2 with TRBJ2-5; D possibly corresponds to TRBD1 (6 bases). V was pared by 5 bases and J by 4 bases, with 17 bases between. CDR3 length equals 15 residues. From germline, CDR1 is SNHLY and CDR2 FYNNEI. The CDR3, as DNA: TGTGCCAGCAGTCTGACCGACACAGGGACAGAGACCCAGTACTTC. Residues: CASSLTDTGTETQYF.

The chain employs TRBV27 and TRBJ1-2, with 11 bases matching TRBD1. There are 14 residues in the CDR3. Trimming took 6 bases from V and 3 from J; bases not matched to a gene: 3. The germline CDR1 and CDR2 sequences are MNHEY and SMNVEV (reference sequence). This CDR3 is CASSRDRGDYGYTF. The DNA of the CDR3 is TGTGCCAGCAGCAGGGACAGGGGGGACTATGGCTACACCTTC.

CDR3 in DNA: TGTGCCAGCAGCTTGAAAGGTTCGGGATCCTACGAGCAGTACTTC. This gives the protein CASSLKGSGSYEQYF. The V gene is TRBV7-9, the J gene TRBJ2-7, with D possibly being TRBD2 (5 bases). V was clipped by 3 bases and J by 1 base, with 13 bases between them. The CDR3 has 15 residues. Germline V gives CDR1 SEHNR, CDR2 FQNEAQ (reference sequence).

J is TRBJ2-1 and V is TRBV7-8, with 10 bases fitting TRBD2. CDR1 and CDR2 from the germline V gene are SGHVS and FQNEAQ. Losses at the gene ends were 7 bases for V and 5 bases for J; bases not matched to a gene: 8. The CDR3 covers 15 residues. CDR3 in DNA: TGTGCCAGCAACCCTCTAGCGGGAGACCACAATGAGCAGTTCTTC. Protein product: CASNPLAGDHNEQFF.

Only a few counts were recorded for this clone. V usage is TRBV6-6 and J usage is TRBJ1-5; D is unclear. The V end was cut by 7 bases, the J end by 0 bases, with 13 bases between. This CDR3 has 15 amino acids. The V gene's germline CDR1 is MNHNY and CDR2 SVGAGI (reference sequence). This CDR3 is CASNPTSYSNQPQHF. CDR3 DNA: TGTGCCAGCAATCCGACAAGTTATAGCAATCAGCCCCAGCATTTT.

The J gene is TRBJ2-1, the V gene TRBV24-1, with 9 nucleotides matching TRBD2. V shed 0 bases and J 5 bases; nucleotides not matched to a gene: 1. The CDR3 sequence is 15 residues long. CDR1 and CDR2 (germline): KGHDR, SFDVKD. CDR3 DNA sequence: TGTGCCACCAGTGATTTGGCTAGCGGGAACAATGAGCAGTTCTTC. Translated: CATSDLASGNNEQFF.

The chain uses TRBV28 and TRBJ1-1, with a weak D call TRBD1 (5 bases). CDR3 length: 13 residues. CDR1 and CDR2 (germline): MDHEN, SYDVKM. V gave up 10 bases and J gave up 4 bases, with 16 bases separating them. The DNA of the CDR3 is TGTGCCACTGAAGATAGGACACCCACTGAAGCTTTCTTT. Translation: CATEDRTPTEAFF.

The chain carries TRBV14 and TRBJ2-1, with TRBD2 as a possible D gene (6 bases). V was pared by 4 bases and J by 9 bases, with 13 bases between. In germline, CDR1 is SGHDN, CDR2 FVKESK. The CDR3 extends over 13 amino acids. DNA for the CDR3: TGTGCCAGCAGCCTTGTAGCGGCCGGTGAGCAGTTCTTC. Translated, it gives CASSLVAAGEQFF.

J is TRBJ1-5 and V is TRBV7-8; 8 bases are shared with TRBD1. The CDR3 has 15 residues. The V and J ends lost 3 bases and 7 bases, in that order; junction bases with no gene match: 8. Germline CDR1 and CDR2: SGHVS and FQNEAQ. The DNA for the CDR3 is TGTGCCAGCAGCTTGGGATATACAGGGGGGCAGCCCCAGCATTTT. This gives the protein CASSLGYTGGQPQHF.

This rearrangement joins TRBV27 to TRBJ1-5; D gene uncertain. The germline gives CDR1 MNHEY, CDR2 SMNVEV (reference sequence). The CDR3 contains 14 residues. V lost 2 bases and J lost 0, with 5 bases in between. The DNA of the CDR3 is TGTGCCAGCAGTTTAGAGGGTAGCAATCAGCCCCAGCATTTT. Its translation is CASSLEGSNQPQHF.

This clone was seen more than once but under ten times. The rearrangement links TRBV5-1 to TRBJ1-4, with 7 bases identical to TRBD1. CDR3 length: 16 amino acids. Germline V lookup: CDR1 SGHRS, CDR2 YFSETQ. Germline trimming cut 4 bases from V and 0 bases from J; bases unmatched to any gene: 6. CDR3 in DNA: TGCGCCAGCAGCATAGGACAGGATGCAACTAATGAAAAACTGTTTTTT. It is translated as CASSIGQDATNEKLFF.

This chain uses TRBV18 with TRBJ1-4; 12 nucleotides match TRBD1. Germline lookup yields CDR1 KGHSH and CDR2 LQKENI. With V trimmed by 4 bases and J by 0 bases, 6 bases remained unmatched. CDR3 length: 18 amino acids. The CDR3 protein is CASSLKGQGATTNEKLFF. CDR3 nucleotides: TGTGCCAGCTCACTAAAGGGACAGGGGGCCACAACTAATGAAAAACTGTTTTTT. Looking up the rest from reference TRBV18 and TRBJ1-4 gives the full variable domain: NAGVMQNPRHLVRRRGQEARLRCSPMKGHSHVYWYRQLPEEGLKFMVYLQKENIIDESGMPKERFSAEFPKEGPSILRIQQVVRGDSAAYFCASSLKGQGATTNEKLFFGSGTQLSVL.

This clone showed up just once. The CDR3 loop is CASGRGGGTEAFF. The CDR3 coding sequence is TGTGCCAGCGGCCGGGGAGGAGGGACTGAAGCTTTCTTT. The J gene is TRBJ1-1, the V gene TRBV6-2 or TRBV6-3, with D unresolved. CDR3 length equals 13 residues. Looked up from germline, CDR1 is MNHEY and CDR2 is SVGEGT. The V gene lost 8 bases and the J gene lost 5 bases, with 15 bases spanning the gap.

The CDR3 sequence is CASKIDNANTGELFF. DNA for the CDR3: TGTGCCAGCAAAATCGACAATGCGAACACCGGGGAGCTGTTTTTT. This rearrangement joins TRBV7-3 to TRBJ2-2; no clear D gene. V shed 7 bases and J shed 0 bases, with 12 bases lying between them. The CDR3 extends over 15 amino acids. Germline CDR1 and CDR2: SGHTA and FQGTGA.

The chain has TRBV7-9 and TRBJ1-5, with D perhaps matching TRBD1 (5 bases). The V end lost 0 bases, the J end lost 2 bases, and 17 bases lay between the germline ends. The CDR3 runs to 18 residues. Germline V gives CDR1 SEHNR, CDR2 FQNEAQ (reference sequence). CDR3 sequence: CASSLASTGTAGNQPQHF. CDR3 sequence (DNA): TGTGCCAGCAGCTTAGCTAGTACAGGAACTGCGGGCAATCAGCCCCAGCATTTT.

V is TRBV9 and J is TRBJ2-1; D uncertain. Trimming stripped 2 bases from V and 1 base from J, with 7 bases between. Germline loops: CDR1 SGDLS, CDR2 YYNGEE. CDR3 length equals 14 residues. CDR3 nucleotides: TGTGCCAGCAGCGTGGAGCAGTCCTACAATGAGCAGTTCTTC. Its protein product is CASSVEQSYNEQFF.

This CDR3 reads CASSVKGLAAHYNEQFF. CDR3 sequence (DNA): TGTGCCAGCAGTGTAAAGGGACTAGCGGCCCACTACAATGAGCAGTTCTTC. This chain joins TRBV27 and TRBJ2-1; 11 bases are shared with TRBD2. From germline, CDR1 is MNHEY and CDR2 SMNVEV (reference sequence). V gave up 5 bases and J gave up 3 bases; unmatched junction bases: 9. This CDR3 is built from 17 residues.

The rearrangement uses TRBV27 and TRBJ1-1; no clear D. Trimming pared 0 bases from V and 2 bases from J, leaving 7 bases between. This CDR3 spans 14 amino acids. Germline V gene data show CDR1 as MNHEY and CDR2 as SMNVEV (reference sequence). CDR3: CASSLSRSNTEAFF. The CDR3 DNA follows: TGTGCCAGCAGTTTATCGCGAAGTAACACTGAAGCTTTCTTT.

The chain is built from TRBV28 and TRBJ1-4; 10 positions match TRBD1. Germline assignment: CDR1 MDHEN and CDR2 SYDVKM. The CDR3 sequence is 15 residues long. V trimming: 4 bases; J trimming: 7 bases; junction bases outside the gene matches: 6. The CDR3: CASSSSGTGVEKLFF. DNA of the CDR3: TGTGCCAGCAGTTCATCCGGGACAGGGGTTGAAAAACTGTTTTTT.

The rearrangement uses TRBV18 and TRBJ1-1; TRBD1 agrees at 9 bases. V shed 4 bases, J shed 4 bases, and the junction held 4 bases outside the gene matches. CDR1 and CDR2 from the germline V gene are KGHSH and LQKENI. The CDR3 sequence is 14 residues long. The CDR3 DNA follows: TGTGCCAGCTCACTTACAGGGGGCGGCACTGAAGCTTTCTTT. The encoded protein is CASSLTGGGTEAFF.

This clone was picked up one time. V gene TRBV5-1 combines with J gene TRBJ2-5; the D is unclear. Trimming took off 0 bases at V and 1 base at J, with 10 bases between the two ends. Germline CDR1 reads SGHRS; CDR2 reads YFSETQ. The CDR3 is 15 residues long. The CDR3 loop is CASSLAGLSQETQYF. CDR3 in DNA: TGCGCCAGCAGCTTGGCCGGTCTATCCCAAGAGACCCAGTACTTC.

The chain joins TRBV4-3 to TRBJ1-2; perhaps TRBD1 as D (5 bases). This CDR3 contains 15 residues. CDR1 and CDR2 from the germline V gene are LGHNA and YSLEER. V was pared by 3 bases and J by 3 bases, with 14 bases between. The CDR3 sequence is CASSQGRGPYYGYTF. The CDR3 region has the DNA TGCGCCAGCAGCCAGGGGCGTGGACCCTACTATGGCTACACCTTC.